These T cell receptor beta chains were read from a single sample in a study of early T cells in non-severe SARS-CoV-2 infection. TCRdb used MiXCR to reprocess the 5' RACE reads, holding one entry per CDR3 protein. The table includes under 140,000 distinct CDR3 sequences, roughly 12% detected once. Here the sequenced sample was whole blood, taken at baseline. These receptors were collected from an adult who was a healthcare worker with PCR-confirmed SARS-CoV-2 infection or an uninfected control (not recorded which). Each CDR3 is given with its conserved first and last residue. The order of the fields is J gene, V gene, D gene, CDR3 protein. D genes are given only for firm matches.

>TRBJ2-2|TRBV20-1|TRBD2
CSARDGLAVGGELFF
>TRBJ2-3|TRBV6-5|TRBD2
CASSYSSTSVDTQYF
>TRBJ2-7|TRBV4-1|.
CASSLTELSYEQYF
>TRBJ2-1|TRBV7-8|.
CASSLAGSSYNEQFF
>TRBJ2-7|TRBV3-1|TRBD2
CASRDSGSSYEQYF
>TRBJ2-2|TRBV7-6|.
CASSGTSNTGELFF
>TRBJ2-3|TRBV7-9|TRBD2
CASSLDREGTDTQYF
>TRBJ1-6|TRBV18|.
CASSPLGTAYNSPLHF
>TRBJ1-2|TRBV23-1|.
CASSQSTRRRNYGYTF
>TRBJ1-1|TRBV27|TRBD1
CASNPTGGTEAFF
>TRBJ1-4|TRBV5-1|TRBD1
CASSGTGERKLFF
>TRBJ1-6|TRBV5-1|TRBD1
CASSAGQGYNSPLHF
>TRBJ2-1|TRBV20-1|.
CSAQYNEQFF
>TRBJ2-1|TRBV11-1|TRBD1
CASSFPDRASEQFF
>TRBJ1-6|TRBV6-5|TRBD1
CASNQNRGLSPLHF